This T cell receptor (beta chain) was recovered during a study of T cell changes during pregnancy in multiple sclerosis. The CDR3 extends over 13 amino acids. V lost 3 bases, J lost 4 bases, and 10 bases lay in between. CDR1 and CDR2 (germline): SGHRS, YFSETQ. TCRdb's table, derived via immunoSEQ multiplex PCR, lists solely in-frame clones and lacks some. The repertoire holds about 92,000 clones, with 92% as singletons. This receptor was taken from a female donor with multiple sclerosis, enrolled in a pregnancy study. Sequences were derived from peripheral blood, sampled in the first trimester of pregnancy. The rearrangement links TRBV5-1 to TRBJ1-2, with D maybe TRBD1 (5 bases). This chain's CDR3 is CASSYDSLYGYTF. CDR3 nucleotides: TGCGCCAGCAGCTACGACAGTCTCTATGGCTACACCTTC.